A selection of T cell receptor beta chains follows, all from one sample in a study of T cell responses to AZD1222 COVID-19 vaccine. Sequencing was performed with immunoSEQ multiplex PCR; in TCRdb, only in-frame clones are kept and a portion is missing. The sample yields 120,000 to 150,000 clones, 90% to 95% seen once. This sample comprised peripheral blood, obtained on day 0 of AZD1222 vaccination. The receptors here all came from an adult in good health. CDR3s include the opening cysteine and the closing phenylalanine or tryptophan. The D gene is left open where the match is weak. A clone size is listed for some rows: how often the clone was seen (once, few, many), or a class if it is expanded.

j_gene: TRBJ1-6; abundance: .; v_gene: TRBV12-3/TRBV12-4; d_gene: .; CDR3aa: CASRPGEGSPLHF; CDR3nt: TGTGCCAGCAGACCGGGAGAAGGTTCACCCCTCCACTTT
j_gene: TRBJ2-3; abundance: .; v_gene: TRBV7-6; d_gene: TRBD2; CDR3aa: CASSSAASSGGRAFTQYF; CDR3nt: TGTGCCAGCAGCTCCGCGGCGTCTAGCGGGGGCCGCGCATTTACGCAGTATTTT
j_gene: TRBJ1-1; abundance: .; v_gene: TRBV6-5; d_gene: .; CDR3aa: CASSYFLNTEAFF; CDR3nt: TGTGCCAGCAGTTACTTTTTGAACACTGAAGCTTTCTTT
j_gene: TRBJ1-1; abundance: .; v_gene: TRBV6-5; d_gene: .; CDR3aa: CASSNYRVGRAFF; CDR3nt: TGTGCCAGCAGTAACTACAGGGTGGGGCGAGCTTTCTTT
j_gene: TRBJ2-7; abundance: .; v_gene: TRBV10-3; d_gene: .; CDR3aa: CAISESDGSYEQYF; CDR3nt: TGTGCCATCAGTGAGTCGGACGGATCCTACGAGCAGTACTTC
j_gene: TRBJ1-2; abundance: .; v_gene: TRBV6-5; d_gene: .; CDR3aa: CASSSVRGGYTF; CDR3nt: TGTGCCAGCAGTTCAGTCAGGGGTGGCTACACCTTC
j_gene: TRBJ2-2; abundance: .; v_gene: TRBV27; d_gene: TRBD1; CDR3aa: CASSFDRVNTGELFF; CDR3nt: TGTGCCAGCAGTTTCGACAGGGTGAACACCGGGGAGCTGTTTTTT
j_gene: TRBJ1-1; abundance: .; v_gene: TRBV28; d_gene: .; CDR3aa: CASSLWGRWRTEAFF; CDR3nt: TGTGCCAGCAGTTTATGGGGCAGGTGGAGGACTGAAGCTTTCTTT
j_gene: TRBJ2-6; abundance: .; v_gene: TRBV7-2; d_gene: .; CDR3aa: CASSLGLSGGANVLTF; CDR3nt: TGTGCCAGCAGCTTAGGACTTTCTGGAGGGGCCAACGTCCTGACTTTC
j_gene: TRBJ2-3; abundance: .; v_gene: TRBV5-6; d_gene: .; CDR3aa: CASSLGEDTQYF; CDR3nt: TGTGCCAGCAGCTTGGGAGAAGATACGCAGTATTTT
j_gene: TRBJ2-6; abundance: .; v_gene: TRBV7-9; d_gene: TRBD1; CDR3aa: CASSLGTGPGANVLTF; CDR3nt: TGTGCCAGCAGCCTCGGGACAGGGCCTGGGGCCAACGTCCTGACTTTC
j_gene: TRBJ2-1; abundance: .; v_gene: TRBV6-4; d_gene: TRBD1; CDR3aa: CASSPVKTGSLGEQFF; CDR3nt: TGTGCCAGCAGCCCCGTCAAGACAGGGAGTCTGGGAGAGCAGTTCTTC
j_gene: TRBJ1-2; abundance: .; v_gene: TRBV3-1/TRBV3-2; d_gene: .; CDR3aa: CASSREGARSGYTF; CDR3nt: TGTGCCAGCAGTCGTGAAGGGGCCCGATCTGGCTACACCTTC
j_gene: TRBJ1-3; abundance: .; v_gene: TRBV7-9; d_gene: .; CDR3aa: CASSPTGSGNTIYF; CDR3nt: TGTGCCAGCAGCCCGACAGGCTCTGGAAACACCATATATTTT
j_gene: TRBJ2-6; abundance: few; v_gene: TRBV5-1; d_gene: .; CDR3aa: CASRVSGANVLTF; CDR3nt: TGCGCCAGCAGGGTCTCTGGGGCCAACGTCCTGACTTTC
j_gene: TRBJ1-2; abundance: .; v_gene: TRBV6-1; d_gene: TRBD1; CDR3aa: CASSEVWMRQGRSDGYTF; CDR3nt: TGTGCCAGCAGTGAAGTTTGGATGCGACAGGGAAGGAGTGACGGCTACACCTTC
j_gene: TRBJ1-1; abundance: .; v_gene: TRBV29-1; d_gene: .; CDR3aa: CSVEDTPIGAFF; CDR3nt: TGCAGCGTTGAAGATACGCCTATCGGAGCTTTCTTT
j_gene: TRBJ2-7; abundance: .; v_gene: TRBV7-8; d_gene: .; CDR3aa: CASSSTLFSYEQYF; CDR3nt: TGTGCCAGCAGCTCCACTCTATTCTCCTACGAGCAGTACTTC
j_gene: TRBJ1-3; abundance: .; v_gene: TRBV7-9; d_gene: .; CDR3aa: CASSSQGSSGNTIYF; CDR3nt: TGTGCCAGCAGCTCCCAGGGGAGCTCTGGAAACACCATATATTTT
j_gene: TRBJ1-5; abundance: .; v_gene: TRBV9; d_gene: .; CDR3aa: CASSLGEEGRQPQHF; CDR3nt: TGTGCCAGCAGCCTGGGGGAGGAGGGCAGGCAGCCCCAGCATTTT
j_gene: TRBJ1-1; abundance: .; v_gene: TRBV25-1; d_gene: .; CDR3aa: CASSRGQTEAFF; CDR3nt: TGTGCCAGCAGTCGCGGACAGACTGAAGCTTTCTTT
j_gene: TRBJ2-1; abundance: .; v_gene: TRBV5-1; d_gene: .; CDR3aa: CASSFTSLSSYNEQFF; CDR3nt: TGCGCCAGCAGCTTCACTAGCCTTAGCTCCTACAATGAGCAGTTCTTC
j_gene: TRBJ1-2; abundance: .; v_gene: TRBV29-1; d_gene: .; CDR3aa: CSVSEGPIYGYTF; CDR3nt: TGCAGCGTCTCCGAGGGTCCGATCTATGGCTACACCTTC
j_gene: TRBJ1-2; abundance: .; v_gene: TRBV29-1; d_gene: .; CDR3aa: CSVEDSLWGYTF; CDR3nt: TGCAGCGTTGAGGACTCCCTGTGGGGCTACACCTTC
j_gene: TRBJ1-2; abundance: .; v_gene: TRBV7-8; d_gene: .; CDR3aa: CASSLMQGPNYGYTF; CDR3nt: TGTGCCAGCAGCTTAATGCAGGGACCTAACTATGGCTACACCTTC
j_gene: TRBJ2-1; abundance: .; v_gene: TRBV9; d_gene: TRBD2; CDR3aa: CASTPFLAGGNEQFF; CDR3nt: TGTGCCAGCACCCCGTTTCTAGCGGGGGGCAATGAGCAGTTCTTC
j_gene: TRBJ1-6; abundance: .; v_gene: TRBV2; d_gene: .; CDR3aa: CASSDNGGALSPLHF; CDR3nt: TGTGCCAGCAGTGATAATGGGGGGGCGCTTTCACCCCTCCACTTT
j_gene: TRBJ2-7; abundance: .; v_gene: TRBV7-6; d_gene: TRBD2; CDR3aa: CASSLVGGASGSYEQYF; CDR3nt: TGTGCCAGCAGCTTAGTCGGGGGGGCTAGCGGATCCTACGAGCAGTACTTC
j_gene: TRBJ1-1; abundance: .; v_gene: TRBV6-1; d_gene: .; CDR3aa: CASSARTKIMNTEAFF; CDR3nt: TGTGCCAGCAGTGCGCGGACAAAGATTATGAACACTGAAGCTTTCTTT
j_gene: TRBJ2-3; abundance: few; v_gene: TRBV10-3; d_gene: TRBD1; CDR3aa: CAIKGAFSTDTQYF; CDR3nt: TGTGCCATCAAGGGGGCCTTCAGCACAGATACGCAGTATTTT
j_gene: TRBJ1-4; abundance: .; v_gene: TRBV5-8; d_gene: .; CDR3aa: CASSPSGRGGNEKLFF; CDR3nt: TGTGCCAGCAGCCCATCGGGTAGGGGCGGCAATGAAAAACTGTTTTTT
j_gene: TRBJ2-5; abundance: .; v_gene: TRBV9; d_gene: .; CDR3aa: CASSVGRGQVSETQYF; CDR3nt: TGTGCCAGCAGCGTAGGGCGGGGGCAAGTGTCAGAGACCCAGTACTTC
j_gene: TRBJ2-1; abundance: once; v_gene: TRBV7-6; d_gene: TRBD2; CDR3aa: CASSLAPRGGGGYNEQFF; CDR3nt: TGTGCCAGCAGCTTAGCCCCTCGTGGAGGCGGGGGCTACAATGAGCAGTTCTTC
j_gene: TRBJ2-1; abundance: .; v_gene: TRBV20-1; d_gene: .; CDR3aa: CSAVEGKQFF; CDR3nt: TGCAGTGCTGTTGAGGGGAAGCAGTTCTTC
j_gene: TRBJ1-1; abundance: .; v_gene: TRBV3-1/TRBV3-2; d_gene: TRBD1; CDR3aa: CASSPSLGQGGMNTEAFF; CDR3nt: TGTGCCAGCAGCCCCTCTTTGGGACAGGGGGGAATGAACACTGAAGCTTTCTTT
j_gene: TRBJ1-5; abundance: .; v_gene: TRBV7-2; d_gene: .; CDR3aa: CASSLVTGGEGNQPQHF; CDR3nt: TGTGCCAGCAGCTTAGTGACCGGGGGCGAGGGCAATCAGCCCCAGCATTTT
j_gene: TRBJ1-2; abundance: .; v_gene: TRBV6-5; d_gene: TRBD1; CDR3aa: CASSHAAGGGYGYTF; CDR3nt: TGTGCCAGCAGCCACGCGGCAGGGGGTGGCTATGGCTACACCTTC
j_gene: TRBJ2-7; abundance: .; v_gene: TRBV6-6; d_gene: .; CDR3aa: CASHRERYEQYF; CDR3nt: TGTGCCAGCCACAGGGAGCGCTACGAGCAGTACTTC
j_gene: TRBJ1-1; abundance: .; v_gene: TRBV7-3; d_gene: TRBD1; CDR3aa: CASSPQGTTEAFF; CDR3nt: TGTGCCAGCAGCCCACAGGGGACCACTGAAGCTTTCTTT
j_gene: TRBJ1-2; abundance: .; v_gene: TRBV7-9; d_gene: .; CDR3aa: CASRGDTYGYTF; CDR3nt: TGTGCCAGCAGAGGGGACACCTATGGCTACACCTTC
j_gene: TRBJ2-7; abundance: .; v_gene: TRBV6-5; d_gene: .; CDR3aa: CASRKWGDEQYF; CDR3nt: TGTGCCAGCAGAAAATGGGGGGACGAGCAGTACTTC
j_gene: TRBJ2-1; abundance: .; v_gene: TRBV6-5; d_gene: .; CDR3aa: CASSYSAPGLSNEQFF; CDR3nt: TGTGCCAGCAGTTACTCGGCCCCTGGACTATCCAATGAGCAGTTCTTC
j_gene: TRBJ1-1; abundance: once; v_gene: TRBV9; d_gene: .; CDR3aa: CASSPHREANTEAFF; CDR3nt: TGTGCCAGCAGCCCCCACAGGGAGGCGAACACTGAAGCTTTCTTT
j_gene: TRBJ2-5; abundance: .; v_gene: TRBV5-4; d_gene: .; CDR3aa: CASSSQTGYETQYF; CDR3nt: TGTGCCAGCAGCTCTCAAACAGGGTACGAGACCCAGTACTTC
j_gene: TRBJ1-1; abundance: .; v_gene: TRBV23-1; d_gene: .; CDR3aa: CASSQTGFVPIDTEAFF; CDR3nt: TGCGCCAGCAGTCAAACAGGATTCGTTCCAATTGACACTGAAGCTTTCTTT
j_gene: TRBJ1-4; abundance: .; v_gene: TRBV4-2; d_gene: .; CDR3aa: CASSQVAGESNEKLFF; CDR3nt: TGTGCCAGCAGCCAAGTGGCAGGGGAGTCTAATGAAAAACTGTTTTTT
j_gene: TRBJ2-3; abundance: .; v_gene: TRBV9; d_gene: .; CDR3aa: CASSVDAETDTQYF; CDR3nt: TGTGCCAGCAGCGTAGACGCGGAGACAGATACGCAGTATTTT
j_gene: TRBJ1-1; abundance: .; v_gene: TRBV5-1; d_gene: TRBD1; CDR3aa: CASSFDRVTEAFF; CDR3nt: TGCGCCAGCAGCTTCGACAGGGTCACTGAAGCTTTCTTT
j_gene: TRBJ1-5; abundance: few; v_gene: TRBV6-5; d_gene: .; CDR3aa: CASSVTVINQPQHF; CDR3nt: TGTGCCAGCAGCGTGACAGTGATCAATCAGCCCCAGCATTTT
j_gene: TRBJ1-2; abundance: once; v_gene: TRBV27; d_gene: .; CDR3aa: CASSPNSGGNYGYTF; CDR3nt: TGTGCCAGCAGTCCAAACTCGGGGGGTAACTATGGCTACACCTTC
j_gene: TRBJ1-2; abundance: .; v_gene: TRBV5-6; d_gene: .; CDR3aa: CASSWGGFNTF; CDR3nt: TGTGCCAGCAGCTGGGGAGGGTTCAACACCTTC
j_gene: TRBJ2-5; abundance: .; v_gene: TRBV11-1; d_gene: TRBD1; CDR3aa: CASSTSGQSSETQYF; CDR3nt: TGTGCCAGCAGCACATCGGGACAGTCCAGCGAGACCCAGTACTTC
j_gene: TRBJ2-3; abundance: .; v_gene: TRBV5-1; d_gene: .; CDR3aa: CASSLSPQGTSTDTQYF; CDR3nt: TGCGCCAGCAGCTTAAGTCCCCAGGGCACTAGCACAGATACGCAGTATTTT
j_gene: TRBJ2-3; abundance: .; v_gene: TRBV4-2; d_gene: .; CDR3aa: CASSQAGVTDTQYF; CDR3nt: TGTGCCAGCAGCCAAGCGGGGGTCACAGATACGCAGTATTTT
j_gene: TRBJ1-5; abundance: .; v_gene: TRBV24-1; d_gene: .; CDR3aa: CATSAAGNQPQHF; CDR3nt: TGTGCCACCAGTGCTGCAGGCAATCAGCCCCAGCATTTT
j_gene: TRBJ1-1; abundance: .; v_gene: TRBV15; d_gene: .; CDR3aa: CATSKGWTGNTEAFF; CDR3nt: TGTGCCACCAGCAAAGGATGGACGGGGAACACTGAAGCTTTCTTT
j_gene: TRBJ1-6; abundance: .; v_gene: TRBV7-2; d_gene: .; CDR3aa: CASSFRGGSYNSPLHF; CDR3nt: TGTGCCAGCAGCTTTCGGGGTGGCTCCTATAATTCACCCCTCCACTTT
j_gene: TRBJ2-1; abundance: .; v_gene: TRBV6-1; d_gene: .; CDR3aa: CASSVGQGPKYNEQFF; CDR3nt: TGTGCCAGCAGTGTAGGTCAGGGGCCTAAGTACAATGAGCAGTTCTTC
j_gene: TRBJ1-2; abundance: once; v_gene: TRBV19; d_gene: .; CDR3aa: CASSMGRFIYGYTF; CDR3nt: TGTGCCAGTAGTATGGGAAGATTCATCTATGGCTACACCTTC